This TCR beta chain was identified during a study of OX40 agonist ivuxolimab in advanced cancers. Turning to the study itself: At doses from 0.01 to 10 mg/kg, patients were given intravenous ivuxolimab every 2 weeks.

This clone has just a few counts. Its antigen is undetermined. Sequencing was performed with immunoSEQ multiplex PCR; in TCRdb, only in-frame clones are kept and a portion is missing. The data hold 66,000 or so clones, with about 90% observed a single time. Study findings and constraints: Clonal expansion was among the lowest in partial responders at 0.1-3.0 mg/kg, especially CD8+.

This sequence was found in an adult with an advanced solid tumor such as melanoma, head and neck, liver or kidney cancer. This specimen was CD4+ or CD8+ T cells sorted from blood, taken in a trial of the OX40 agonist ivuxolimab.

CDR3 sequence reads: CASSPSYGGGNTIYF. CDR3 in DNA: TGTGCCAGCAGTCCATCTTATGGGGGTGGAAACACCATATATTTT. The genes are TRBV28 and TRBJ1-3; the D gene is possibly TRBD1 (5 bases). There are 15 residues in the CDR3. The germline CDR1 and CDR2 sequences are MDHEN and SYDVKM. With 5 bases removed from V and 3 bases from J, the gap between germline ends came to 14 bases.